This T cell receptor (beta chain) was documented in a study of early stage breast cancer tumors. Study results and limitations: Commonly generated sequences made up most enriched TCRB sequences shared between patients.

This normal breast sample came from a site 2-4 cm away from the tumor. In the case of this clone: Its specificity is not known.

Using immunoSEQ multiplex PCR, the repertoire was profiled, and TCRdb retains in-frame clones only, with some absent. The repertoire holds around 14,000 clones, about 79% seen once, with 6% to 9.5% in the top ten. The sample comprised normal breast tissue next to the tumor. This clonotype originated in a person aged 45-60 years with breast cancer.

CDR3 amino acids: CASSFGRHRQGGSEAFF. DNA for the CDR3: TGTGCCAGTAGTTTTGGACGGCATAGGCAGGGCGGATCTGAAGCTTTCTTT. The chain carries TRBV19 and TRBJ1-1, with D possibly matching TRBD1 (5 bases). From germline, CDR1 is LNHDA and CDR2 SQIVND (reference sequence). With 5 bases removed from V and 6 bases from J, the gap between germline ends came to 25 bases. The CDR3 covers 17 residues. Drawing the rest from reference TRBV19 and TRBJ1-1, the complete variable domain is DGGITQSPKYLFRKEGQNVTLSCEQNLNHDAMYWYRQDPGQGLRLIYYSQIVNDFQKGDIAEGYSVSREKKESFPLTVTSAQKNPTAFYLCASSFGRHRQGGSEAFFGQGTRLTVV.